A selection of T cell receptor beta chains follows, all from one sample in a study of CD8 T cells in ankylosing spondylitis. TCRdb reanalysed the 5' RACE reads using MiXCR and keeps one entry per CDR3 protein. The sample shows some 140,000 distinct CDR3 sequences, 6.5% to 8.5% of them seen only once. Sequenced input: synovial fluid, either unsorted or a sorted T cell fraction (not recorded which). These receptor sequences come from a male donor with ankylosing spondylitis. Both conserved end residues are part of each CDR3. The order of the fields is CDR3 length, clone size, D gene, V gene, J gene, CDR3 protein, CDR3 DNA. A D gene is named only where the DNA matches it firmly. The size entry is marked missing in some rows and otherwise reads once, few, many or a size class.

CDR3 length: 15
clone size: few
D gene: NA
V gene: TRBV20-1
J gene: TRBJ1-2
CDR3 protein: CSASSGTNFNYGYTF
CDR3 DNA: TGCAGTGCCAGCTCCGGGACAAACTTTAACTATGGCTACACCTTC

CDR3 length: 13
clone size: many
D gene: NA
V gene: TRBV28
J gene: TRBJ2-7
CDR3 protein: CASSSPLGSEQYF
CDR3 DNA: TGTGCCAGCAGTTCCCCTTTGGGAAGCGAGCAGTACTTC

CDR3 length: 13
clone size: NA
D gene: NA
V gene: TRBV19
J gene: TRBJ1-5
CDR3 protein: CASSMEGYQPQHF
CDR3 DNA: TGTGCCAGTAGTATGGAGGGATATCAGCCCCAGCATTTT

CDR3 length: 15
clone size: many
D gene: NA
V gene: TRBV7-2
J gene: TRBJ2-3
CDR3 protein: CASSSFPRGSDTQYF
CDR3 DNA: TGTGCCAGCAGCTCCTTCCCCCGGGGTTCAGATACGCAGTATTTT

CDR3 length: 15
clone size: many
D gene: NA
V gene: TRBV20-1
J gene: TRBJ1-6
CDR3 protein: CSATRGAPYNSPLHF
CDR3 DNA: TGCAGTGCCACACGGGGGGCCCCCTATAATTCACCCCTCCACTTT

CDR3 length: 19
clone size: few
D gene: TRBD1
V gene: TRBV20-1
J gene: TRBJ2-1
CDR3 protein: CSARTSWGGQGTTYNEQFF
CDR3 DNA: TGCAGTGCTAGAACTTCATGGGGAGGACAGGGGACTACCTACAATGAGCAGTTCTTC

CDR3 length: 13
clone size: many
D gene: NA
V gene: TRBV5-1
J gene: TRBJ1-1
CDR3 protein: CASSLFGATEAFF
CDR3 DNA: TGCGCCAGCAGCTTGTTCGGGGCTACTGAAGCTTTCTTT

CDR3 length: 16
clone size: many
D gene: NA
V gene: TRBV6-2/TRBV6-3
J gene: TRBJ1-1
CDR3 protein: CASSDPGHPANTEAFF
CDR3 DNA: TGTGCCAGCAGTGACCCGGGACATCCGGCGAACACTGAAGCTTTCTTT

CDR3 length: 14
clone size: few
D gene: NA
V gene: TRBV7-2
J gene: TRBJ1-6
CDR3 protein: CASSQTGSGSPLHF
CDR3 DNA: TGTGCCAGCAGCCAAACAGGCTCGGGATCACCCCTCCACTTT

CDR3 length: 16
clone size: NA
D gene: TRBD1
V gene: TRBV4-1
J gene: TRBJ2-7
CDR3 protein: CASSQTGGLDPQGQYF
CDR3 DNA: TGCGCCAGCAGCCAAACAGGGGGCTTAGACCCACAGGGGCAGTACTTC

CDR3 length: 13
clone size: many
D gene: NA
V gene: TRBV24-1
J gene: TRBJ1-1
CDR3 protein: CATRGSANTEAFF
CDR3 DNA: TGTGCCACCAGGGGCTCGGCGAACACTGAAGCTTTCTTT

CDR3 length: 19
clone size: many
D gene: TRBD2
V gene: TRBV11-2
J gene: TRBJ2-3
CDR3 protein: CASSCTTPGLANTTDTQYF
CDR3 DNA: TGTGCCAGCAGCTGTACCACCCCGGGACTAGCGAACACCACAGATACGCAGTATTTT

CDR3 length: 16
clone size: NA
D gene: NA
V gene: TRBV28
J gene: TRBJ2-7
CDR3 protein: CASSHYDPWRSYEQYF
CDR3 DNA: TGTGCCAGCAGTCACTACGACCCTTGGAGGTCCTACGAGCAGTACTTC

CDR3 length: 15
clone size: many
D gene: NA
V gene: TRBV18
J gene: TRBJ1-1
CDR3 protein: CASSPRVALNTEAFF
CDR3 DNA: TGTGCCAGCTCACCACGAGTAGCTTTGAACACTGAAGCTTTCTTT

CDR3 length: 14
clone size: NA
D gene: NA
V gene: TRBV28
J gene: TRBJ1-2
CDR3 protein: CASRRGTVNYGYTF
CDR3 DNA: TGTGCCAGCAGGAGAGGGACGGTTAACTATGGCTACACCTTC

CDR3 length: 13
clone size: many
D gene: NA
V gene: TRBV29-1
J gene: TRBJ1-1
CDR3 protein: CSVAVSKNTEAFF
CDR3 DNA: TGCAGCGTAGCGGTGAGCAAGAACACTGAAGCTTTCTTT

CDR3 length: 15
clone size: many
D gene: TRBD2
V gene: TRBV6-5
J gene: TRBJ2-2
CDR3 protein: CASSTSGGYTGELFF
CDR3 DNA: TGTGCCAGCAGTACTAGCGGGGGGTATACCGGGGAGCTGTTTTTT

CDR3 length: 15
clone size: many
D gene: TRBD1
V gene: TRBV7-2
J gene: TRBJ1-2
CDR3 protein: CASSLPGTGGYGYTF
CDR3 DNA: TGTGCCAGCAGCTTACCCGGGACAGGAGGCTATGGCTACACCTTC

CDR3 length: 12
clone size: many
D gene: NA
V gene: TRBV28
J gene: TRBJ2-7
CDR3 protein: CASGPPFYEQYF
CDR3 DNA: TGTGCCAGCGGGCCCCCTTTCTACGAGCAGTACTTC

CDR3 length: 14
clone size: many
D gene: NA
V gene: TRBV20-1
J gene: TRBJ2-3
CDR3 protein: CSARVTGITDTQYF
CDR3 DNA: TGCAGTGCTAGGGTGACTGGGATAACAGATACGCAGTATTTT

CDR3 length: 18
clone size: NA
D gene: NA
V gene: TRBV21-1
J gene: TRBJ2-7
CDR3 protein: CASSKSPGRLPSSYEQYF
CDR3 DNA: TGTGCCAGCAGCAAGAGCCCGGGACGGCTCCCTAGCTCCTACGAGCAGTACTTC

CDR3 length: 17
clone size: many
D gene: TRBD1
V gene: TRBV24-1
J gene: TRBJ2-2
CDR3 protein: CATSEGVDRGFTGELFF
CDR3 DNA: TGTGCCACCAGTGAGGGTGTCGACAGGGGCTTCACCGGGGAGCTGTTTTTT

CDR3 length: 13
clone size: NA
D gene: NA
V gene: TRBV2
J gene: TRBJ1-2
CDR3 protein: CASSEEGVEGYTF
CDR3 DNA: TGTGCCAGCAGTGAAGAAGGGGTAGAGGGCTACACCTTC

CDR3 length: 21
clone size: few
D gene: TRBD2
V gene: TRBV5-4
J gene: TRBJ2-3
CDR3 protein: CASSLAGTSGGLLSVTDTQYF
CDR3 DNA: TGTGCCAGCAGCTTGGCCGGGACTAGCGGGGGCCTTCTTTCGGTCACAGATACGCAGTATTTT

CDR3 length: 15
clone size: few
D gene: NA
V gene: TRBV18
J gene: TRBJ1-4
CDR3 protein: CASSPEFEPNEKLFF
CDR3 DNA: TGTGCCAGCTCACCGGAATTTGAACCTAATGAAAAACTGTTTTTT

CDR3 length: 16
clone size: NA
D gene: TRBD2
V gene: TRBV18
J gene: TRBJ2-1
CDR3 protein: CASSPLSGRADNEQFF
CDR3 DNA: TGTGCCAGCTCACCCCTTAGCGGGAGGGCCGACAATGAGCAGTTCTTC

CDR3 length: 15
clone size: NA
D gene: NA
V gene: TRBV7-2
J gene: TRBJ1-2
CDR3 protein: CASSLGVQGVGGYTF
CDR3 DNA: TGTGCCAGCAGCTTAGGGGTACAGGGAGTGGGAGGCTACACCTTC

CDR3 length: 15
clone size: NA
D gene: NA
V gene: TRBV7-2
J gene: TRBJ2-3
CDR3 protein: CASSLSAAIVAAMDF
CDR3 DNA: TGTGCCAGCAGCTTAAGCGCAGCCATTGTTGCAGCCATGGATTTT

CDR3 length: 15
clone size: few
D gene: NA
V gene: TRBV11-2
J gene: TRBJ2-5
CDR3 protein: CASSPRGAYQETQYF
CDR3 DNA: TGTGCCAGCAGCCCCAGGGGGGCGTACCAAGAGACCCAGTACTTC

CDR3 length: 13
clone size: few
D gene: NA
V gene: TRBV11-3
J gene: TRBJ2-2
CDR3 protein: CASSRVLGGELFF
CDR3 DNA: TGTGCCAGCAGTCGCGTGCTGGGAGGGGAGCTGTTTTTT

CDR3 length: 16
clone size: NA
D gene: TRBD1
V gene: TRBV5-1
J gene: TRBJ1-5
CDR3 protein: CASSATSGQDNQPQHF
CDR3 DNA: TGCGCCAGCAGCGCGACGTCGGGACAGGACAATCAGCCCCAGCATTTT

CDR3 length: 16
clone size: many
D gene: NA
V gene: TRBV28
J gene: TRBJ1-3
CDR3 protein: CASSPNFGRVENTIYF
CDR3 DNA: TGTGCCAGCAGCCCAAATTTTGGGAGGGTAGAAAACACCATATATTTT

CDR3 length: 17
clone size: many
D gene: NA
V gene: TRBV7-9
J gene: TRBJ2-2
CDR3 protein: CASSSWGAGGRTGELFF
CDR3 DNA: TGTGCCAGCAGCTCCTGGGGGGCCGGGGGTAGGACCGGGGAGCTGTTTTTT

CDR3 length: 15
clone size: many
D gene: TRBD2
V gene: TRBV5-1
J gene: TRBJ2-1
CDR3 protein: CASSFSGSFDNEQFF
CDR3 DNA: TGCGCCAGCAGCTTTAGCGGGAGTTTCGACAATGAGCAGTTCTTC

CDR3 length: 13
clone size: NA
D gene: NA
V gene: TRBV7-2
J gene: TRBJ2-3
CDR3 protein: CATRLGLADTQYF
CDR3 DNA: TGTGCCACCAGGCTGGGACTTGCAGATACGCAGTATTTT